This TCR beta chain was sequenced during a study of beta chain features in type 1 diabetes. Whole-study results and caveats: The similarity of naive, central memory and Treg TCRB repertoires appeared greater among patients than among healthy donors. VDJ junctions sequenced from type 1 diabetes patients showed fewer insertions and more deletions. Shorter TCRB CDR3s, moderately but significantly so, marked every one of the four CD4+ subsets in Type 1 diabetes patients.

Only one count was recorded for this clone. The antigen remains undetermined. Researchers reported sorting CD4+ naive, central memory, regulatory and stem cell-like memory cells via CD45RO/CCR7/CD25/CD127/CD95/CD27. Investigators reverse transcribed all isolated RNA, so they sequenced expressed TCRB transcripts. TCRdb's copy holds only in-frame clones and misses some; the assay was immunoSEQ multiplex PCR. The top ten clones hold roughly 1.1% of a sample with some 26,000 clones, over 65% of them seen once. The CDR3 runs 15 residues. What was sequenced was stem cell memory CD4+ T cells from blood. This clonotype originated in a woman aged 40 to 55 with type 1 diabetes. This chain links TRBV21-1 with TRBJ1-1; the D call in the table, TRBD1, was not verified against the DNA. TRBV21-1 is shown as a pseudogene. CDR3 amino acids: CASSQTGRGNTEAFF. CDR3 coding DNA: TGTGCCAGCAGCCAGACAGGGCGGGGAAACACTGAAGCTTTCTTT.